This T cell receptor (beta chain) stems from a study of CD8+CD57+ T cells in acquired aplastic anemia. Before being chosen for sequencing, patients had shown CD8+CD57+ cell expansion by flow cytometry. TCR beta VDJ and CDR3 were profiled, and genomic DNA was the template. TCRdb passed the reads through MiXCR, listing each CDR3 protein once. The sample consists of 75,000 to 100,000 distinct CDR3 sequences, about 67% of them appearing once. This CDR3 spans 14 amino acids. The V gene's germline CDR1 is SGHTA and CDR2 FQGTGA. The trim removed 5 bases at V and 2 bases at J, leaving 4 bases unmatched. This sequence was found in a human donor with aplastic anemia. The rearrangement joins TRBV7-3 to TRBJ2-3; TRBD2 agrees at 7 bases. The sequenced material came from sorted CD4+, CD8+, or CD8+CD57+ T cells (not recorded which) from PBMCs. CDR3 region: CASSPAGNTDTQYF. Here the CDR3 DNA reads TGTGCCAGCAGCCCAGCGGGGAACACAGATACGCAGTATTTT.